This T cell receptor beta chain was identified during a study of CD8 T cells in ankylosing spondylitis. Study-wide points: Made up of under ten highly homologous variants, a TCR beta motif appeared characteristic of ankylosing spondylitis blood.

This clonotype has ten or more counts. As yet, its antigen is unknown. The TCR beta libraries were generated through quantitative 5'-RACE incorporating molecular barcodes. Using its own MiXCR run on the 5' RACE reads, TCRdb lists one record per CDR3 protein. The sample has 500,000 to 650,000 distinct CDR3 sequences, roughly 5% seen once; the top ten hold approximately 4%. The CDR3 extends over 16 amino acids. Per the germline V gene, CDR1 is DFQATT and CDR2 is SNEGSKA (reference sequence). Deletions cut 0 bases from V and 3 bases from J, with 15 bases between. The sequence came from a male donor with ankylosing spondylitis. The sequenced sample was blood, either unsorted or a sorted T cell fraction (not recorded which). J is TRBJ1-5 and V is TRBV20-1, with D possibly matching TRBD1 (5 bases). In nucleotides, the CDR3 is TGCAGTGCTAGAGATCGGGGCGGGGGTTTCAATCAGCCCCAGCATTTT. This encodes CSARDRGGGFNQPQHF.